This T cell receptor (beta chain) is drawn from a study of blood T cell repertoires in COVID-19. Produced via immunoSEQ multiplex PCR; TCRdb's table is partial and in-frame only. Here the sample spans 20,000 to 30,000 clones, roughly 92% being singletons. J lost 9 bases, V lost 3 bases, and 16 bases had no gene match. The germline V gene has CDR1 MNHEY and CDR2 SVGEGT. The CDR3 contains 16 residues. Sequencing was done on a sample of peripheral blood. The receptor was derived from a human donor in a cohort sampled during active COVID-19. This chain links TRBV6-2 or TRBV6-3 with TRBJ1-2; 7 bases fit TRBD1. The CDR3 nucleotides are TGTGCCAGCAGTTATGTTGGGACAGTTAAATCCATGAGCTACACCTTC. It codes for CASSYVGTVKSMSYTF.